The sequence of this T cell receptor beta chain was determined in a study of blood T cell repertoires in COVID-19. Across the whole study: Some COVID-19 samples were acute and others convalescent; all came from the United States, Italy and Spain. PBMCs, B-cell-depleted T cells, or T cells provided the cDNA or gDNA that made up the material.

The trim removed 1 base at V and 4 bases at J, leaving 4 bases unmatched. There are 15 residues in the CDR3. Germline loops: CDR1 LGHDT, CDR2 YNNKEL (reference sequence). Per the original methods: By means of reference gene primer amplification, nucleated cell counts were estimated. Sequenced by immunoSEQ multiplex PCR; TCRdb stores in-frame clones only, minus some. D and trimming come from the DNA, and the V and J calls and clone size come from that table. The profile shows 90,000 to 110,000 clones, over 65% of them singletons. The chain couples TRBV3-1 (or the pseudogene TRBV3-2) to TRBJ2-5; 9 bases fit TRBD2. This TCR was sampled from a woman aged 55-75 years with acute or convalescent COVID-19. The material sequenced was peripheral blood. CDR3 amino acids: CASSQAAGGAETQYF. The CDR3 DNA sequence: TGTGCCAGCAGCCAAGCAGCGGGAGGCGCAGAGACCCAGTACTTC.